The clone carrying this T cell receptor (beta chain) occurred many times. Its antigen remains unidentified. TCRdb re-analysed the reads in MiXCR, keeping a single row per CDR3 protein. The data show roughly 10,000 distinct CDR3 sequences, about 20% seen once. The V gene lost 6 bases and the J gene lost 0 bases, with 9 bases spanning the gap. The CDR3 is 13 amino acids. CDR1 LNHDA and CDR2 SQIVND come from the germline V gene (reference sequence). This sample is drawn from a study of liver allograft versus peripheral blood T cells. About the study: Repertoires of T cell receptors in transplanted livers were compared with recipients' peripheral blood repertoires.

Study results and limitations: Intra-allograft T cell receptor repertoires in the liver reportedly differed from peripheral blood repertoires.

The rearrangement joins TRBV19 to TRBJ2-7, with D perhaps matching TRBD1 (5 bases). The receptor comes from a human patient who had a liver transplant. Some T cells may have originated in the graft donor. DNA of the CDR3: TGTGCCAGTAGCACCGGACACTCCTACGAGCAGTACTTC. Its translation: CASSTGHSYEQYF.